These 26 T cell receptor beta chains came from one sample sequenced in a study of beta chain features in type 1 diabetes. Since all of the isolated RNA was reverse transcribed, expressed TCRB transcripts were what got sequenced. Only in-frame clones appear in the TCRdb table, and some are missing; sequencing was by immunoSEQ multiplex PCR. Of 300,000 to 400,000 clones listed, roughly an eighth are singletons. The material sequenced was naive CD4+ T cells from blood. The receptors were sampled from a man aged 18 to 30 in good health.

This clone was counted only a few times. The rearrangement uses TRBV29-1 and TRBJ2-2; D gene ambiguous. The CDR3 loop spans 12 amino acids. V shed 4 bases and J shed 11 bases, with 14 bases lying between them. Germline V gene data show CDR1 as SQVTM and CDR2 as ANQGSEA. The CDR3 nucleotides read TGCAGCGTTGGGTGGCGCAGGAACGAGCTGTTTTTT. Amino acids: CSVGWRRNELFF.

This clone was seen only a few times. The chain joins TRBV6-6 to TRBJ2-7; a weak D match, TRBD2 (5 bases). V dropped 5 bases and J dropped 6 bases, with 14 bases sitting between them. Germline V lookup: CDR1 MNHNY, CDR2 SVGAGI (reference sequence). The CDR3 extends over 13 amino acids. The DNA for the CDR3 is TGTGCCAGCAGTCCCTGGACTGCCGGCGAGCAGTACTTC. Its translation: CASSPWTAGEQYF.

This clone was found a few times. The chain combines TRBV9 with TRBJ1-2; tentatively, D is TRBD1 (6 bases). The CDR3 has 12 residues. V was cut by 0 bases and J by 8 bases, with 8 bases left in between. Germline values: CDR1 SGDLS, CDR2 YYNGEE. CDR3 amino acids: CASSVAGEGYTF. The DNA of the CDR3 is TGTGCCAGCAGCGTAGCAGGGGAGGGCTACACCTTC.

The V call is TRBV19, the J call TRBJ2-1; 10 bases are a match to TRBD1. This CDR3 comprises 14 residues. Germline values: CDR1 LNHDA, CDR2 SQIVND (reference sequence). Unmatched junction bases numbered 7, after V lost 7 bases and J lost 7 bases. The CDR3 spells CASKRTGGANEQFF. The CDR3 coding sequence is TGTGCCAGTAAGCGGACAGGGGGGGCGAATGAGCAGTTCTTC.

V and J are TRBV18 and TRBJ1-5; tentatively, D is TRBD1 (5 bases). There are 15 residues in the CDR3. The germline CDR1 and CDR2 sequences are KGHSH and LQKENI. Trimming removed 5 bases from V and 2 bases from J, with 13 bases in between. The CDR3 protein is CASSSSGPGNQPQHF. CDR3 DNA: TGTGCCAGCTCATCCTCAGGGCCAGGCAATCAGCCCCAGCATTTT.

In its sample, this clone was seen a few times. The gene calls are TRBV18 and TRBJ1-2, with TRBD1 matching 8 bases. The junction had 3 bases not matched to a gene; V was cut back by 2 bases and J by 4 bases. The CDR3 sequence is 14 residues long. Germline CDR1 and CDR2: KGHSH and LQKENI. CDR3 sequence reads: CASSPETGAYGYTF. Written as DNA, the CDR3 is TGTGCCAGCTCACCAGAGACAGGGGCCTATGGCTACACCTTC. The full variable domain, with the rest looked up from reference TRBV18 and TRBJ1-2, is NAGVMQNPRHLVRRRGQEARLRCSPMKGHSHVYWYRQLPEEGLKFMVYLQKENIIDESGMPKERFSAEFPKEGPSILRIQQVVRGDSAAYFCASSPETGAYGYTFGSGTRLTVV.

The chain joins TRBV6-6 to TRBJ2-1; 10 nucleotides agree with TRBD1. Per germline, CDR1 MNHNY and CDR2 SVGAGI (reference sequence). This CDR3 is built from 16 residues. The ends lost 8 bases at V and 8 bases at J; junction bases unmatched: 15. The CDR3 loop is CASRGTNRDRGYEQFF. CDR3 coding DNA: TGTGCCAGCCGGGGTACAAACCGGGACAGGGGTTATGAGCAGTTCTTC.

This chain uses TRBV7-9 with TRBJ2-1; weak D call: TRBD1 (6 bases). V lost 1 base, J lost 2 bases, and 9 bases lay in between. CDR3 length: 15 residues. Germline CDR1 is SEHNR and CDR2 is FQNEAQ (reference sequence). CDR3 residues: CASSLVPGAYNEQFF. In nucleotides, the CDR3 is TGTGCCAGCAGCTTAGTGCCAGGGGCCTACAATGAGCAGTTCTTC.

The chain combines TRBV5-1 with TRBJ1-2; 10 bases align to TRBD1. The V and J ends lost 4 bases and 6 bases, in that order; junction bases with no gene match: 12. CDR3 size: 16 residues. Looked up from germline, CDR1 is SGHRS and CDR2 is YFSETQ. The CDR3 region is CASSAWTGGDRDGYTF. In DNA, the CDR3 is TGCGCCAGCAGCGCTTGGACAGGGGGGGACCGAGATGGCTACACCTTC.

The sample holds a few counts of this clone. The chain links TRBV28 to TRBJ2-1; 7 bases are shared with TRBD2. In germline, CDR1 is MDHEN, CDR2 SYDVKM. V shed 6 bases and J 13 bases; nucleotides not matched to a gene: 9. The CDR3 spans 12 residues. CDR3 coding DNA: TGTGCCAGCAGCACCCTCAGACTAGCACAGTTCTTC. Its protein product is CASSTLRLAQFF.

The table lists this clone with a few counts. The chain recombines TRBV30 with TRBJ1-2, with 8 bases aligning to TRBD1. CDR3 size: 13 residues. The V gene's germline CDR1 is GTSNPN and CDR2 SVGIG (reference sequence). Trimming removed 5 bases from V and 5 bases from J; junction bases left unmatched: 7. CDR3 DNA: TGTGCCTGGGCAGACAGGGGAAAGTATGGCTACACCTTC. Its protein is CAWADRGKYGYTF.

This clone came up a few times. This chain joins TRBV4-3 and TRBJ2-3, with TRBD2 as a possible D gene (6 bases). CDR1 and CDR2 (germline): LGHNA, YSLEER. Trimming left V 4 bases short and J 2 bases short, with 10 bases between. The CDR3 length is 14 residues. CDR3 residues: CASSRDLHTDTQYF. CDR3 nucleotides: TGCGCCAGCAGCCGGGACTTACACACAGATACGCAGTATTTT.

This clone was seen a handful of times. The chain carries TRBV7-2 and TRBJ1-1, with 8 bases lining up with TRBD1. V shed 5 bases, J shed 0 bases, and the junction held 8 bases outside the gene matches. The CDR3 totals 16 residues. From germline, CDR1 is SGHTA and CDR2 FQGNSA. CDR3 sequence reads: CASSVTPGQVNTEAFF. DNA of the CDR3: TGTGCCAGCAGCGTCACTCCGGGACAGGTGAACACTGAAGCTTTCTTT.

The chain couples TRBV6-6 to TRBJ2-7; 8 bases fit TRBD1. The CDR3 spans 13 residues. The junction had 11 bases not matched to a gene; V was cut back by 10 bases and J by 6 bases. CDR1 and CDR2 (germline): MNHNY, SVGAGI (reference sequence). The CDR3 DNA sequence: TGTGCCATTACGGACAGGGTTGGTGGCGAGCAGTACTTC. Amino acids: CAITDRVGGEQYF.

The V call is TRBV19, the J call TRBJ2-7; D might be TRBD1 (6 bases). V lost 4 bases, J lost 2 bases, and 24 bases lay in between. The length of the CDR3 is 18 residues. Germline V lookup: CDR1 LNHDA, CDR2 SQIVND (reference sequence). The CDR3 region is CASSSQRFGQQRPYEQYF. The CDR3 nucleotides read TGTGCCAGTAGTAGCCAACGATTCGGACAGCAACGGCCCTACGAGCAGTACTTC.

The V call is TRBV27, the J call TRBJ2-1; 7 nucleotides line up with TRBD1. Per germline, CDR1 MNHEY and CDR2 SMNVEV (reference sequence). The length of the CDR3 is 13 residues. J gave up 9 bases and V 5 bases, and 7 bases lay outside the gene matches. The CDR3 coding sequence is TGTGCCAGCAGTGAACGACAGGGCACTGAGCAGTTCTTC. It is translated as CASSERQGTEQFF.

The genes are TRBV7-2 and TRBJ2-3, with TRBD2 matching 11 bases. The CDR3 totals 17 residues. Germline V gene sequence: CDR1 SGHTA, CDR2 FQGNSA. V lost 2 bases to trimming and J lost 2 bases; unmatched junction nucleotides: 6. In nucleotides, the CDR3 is TGTGCCAGCAGCTTACCGGCTAGCGGGAGGTACACAGATACGCAGTATTTT. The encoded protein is CASSLPASGRYTDTQYF.

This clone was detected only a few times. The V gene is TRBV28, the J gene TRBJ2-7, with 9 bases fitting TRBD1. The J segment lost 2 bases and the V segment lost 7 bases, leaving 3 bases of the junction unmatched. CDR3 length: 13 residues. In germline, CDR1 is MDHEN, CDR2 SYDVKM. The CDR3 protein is CASKGTGPYEQYF. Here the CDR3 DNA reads TGTGCCAGCAAGGGGACAGGGCCCTACGAGCAGTACTTC. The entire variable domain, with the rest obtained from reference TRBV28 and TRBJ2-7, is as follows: DVKVTQSSRYLVKRTGEKVFLECVQDMDHENMFWYRQDPGLGLRLIYFSYDVKMKEKGDIPEGYSVSREKKERFSLILESASTNQTSMYLCASKGTGPYEQYFGPGTRLTVT.

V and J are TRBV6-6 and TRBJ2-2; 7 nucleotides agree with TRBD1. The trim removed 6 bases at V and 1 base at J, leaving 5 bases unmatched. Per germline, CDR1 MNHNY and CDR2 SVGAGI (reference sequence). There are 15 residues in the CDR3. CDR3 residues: CASRQGTLNTGELFF. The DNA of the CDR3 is TGTGCCAGCAGACAGGGGACACTGAACACCGGGGAGCTGTTTTTT.

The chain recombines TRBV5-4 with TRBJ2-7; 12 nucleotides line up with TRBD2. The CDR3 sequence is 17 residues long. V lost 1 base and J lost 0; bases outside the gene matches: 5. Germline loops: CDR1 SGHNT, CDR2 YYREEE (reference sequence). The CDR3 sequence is CASSLRTSGASSYEQYF. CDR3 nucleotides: TGTGCCAGCAGCTTGCGGACTAGCGGGGCTAGCTCCTACGAGCAGTACTTC. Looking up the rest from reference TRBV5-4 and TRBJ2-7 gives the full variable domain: ETGVTQSPTHLIKTRGQQVTLRCSSQSGHNTVSWYQQALGQGPQFIFQYYREEENGRGNFPPRFSGLQFPNYSSELNVNALELDDSALYLCASSLRTSGASSYEQYFGPGTRLTVT.

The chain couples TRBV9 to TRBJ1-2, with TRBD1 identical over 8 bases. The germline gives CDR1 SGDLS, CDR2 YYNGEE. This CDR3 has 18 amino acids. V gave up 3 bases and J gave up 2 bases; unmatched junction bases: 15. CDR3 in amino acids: CASSGRRDRTTENYGYTF. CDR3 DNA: TGTGCCAGCAGCGGAAGAAGGGACAGGACAACAGAAAACTATGGCTACACCTTC. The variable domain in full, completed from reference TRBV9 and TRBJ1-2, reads DSGVTQTPKHLITATGQRVTLRCSPRSGDLSVYWYQQSLDQGLQFLIQYYNGEERAKGNILERFSAQQFPDLHSELNLSSLELGDSALYFCASSGRRDRTTENYGYTFGSGTRLTVV.

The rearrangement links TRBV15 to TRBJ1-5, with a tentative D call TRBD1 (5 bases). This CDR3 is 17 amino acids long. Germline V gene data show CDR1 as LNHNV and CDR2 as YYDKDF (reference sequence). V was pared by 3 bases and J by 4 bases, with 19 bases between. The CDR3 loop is CATSRVLGGRGNQPQHF. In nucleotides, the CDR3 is TGTGCCACCAGCAGGGTTCTGGGAGGGAGGGGAAATCAGCCCCAGCATTTT.

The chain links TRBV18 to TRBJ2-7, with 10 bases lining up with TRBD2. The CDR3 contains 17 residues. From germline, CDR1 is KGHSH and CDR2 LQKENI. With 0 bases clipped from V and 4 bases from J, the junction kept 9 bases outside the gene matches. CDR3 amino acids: CASSPPYLAGVRYEQYF. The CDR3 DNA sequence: TGTGCCAGCTCACCACCGTACCTAGCGGGGGTACGGTACGAGCAGTACTTC.

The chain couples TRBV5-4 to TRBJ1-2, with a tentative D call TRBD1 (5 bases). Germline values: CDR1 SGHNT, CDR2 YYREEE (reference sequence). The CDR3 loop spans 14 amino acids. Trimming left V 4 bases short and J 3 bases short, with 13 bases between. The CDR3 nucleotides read TGTGCCAGCAGCCGCGTGGGGGGATACTATGGCTACACCTTC. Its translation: CASSRVGGYYGYTF. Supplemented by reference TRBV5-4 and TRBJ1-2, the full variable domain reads ETGVTQSPTHLIKTRGQQVTLRCSSQSGHNTVSWYQQALGQGPQFIFQYYREEENGRGNFPPRFSGLQFPNYSSELNVNALELDDSALYLCASSRVGGYYGYTFGSGTRLTVV.

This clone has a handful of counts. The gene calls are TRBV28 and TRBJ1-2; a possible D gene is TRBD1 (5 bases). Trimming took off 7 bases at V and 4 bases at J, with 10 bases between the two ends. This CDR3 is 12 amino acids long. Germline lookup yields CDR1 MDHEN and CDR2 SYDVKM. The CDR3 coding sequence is TGTGCCAGCACCGCTACAGGCTATGGCTACACCTTC. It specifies CASTATGYGYTF.

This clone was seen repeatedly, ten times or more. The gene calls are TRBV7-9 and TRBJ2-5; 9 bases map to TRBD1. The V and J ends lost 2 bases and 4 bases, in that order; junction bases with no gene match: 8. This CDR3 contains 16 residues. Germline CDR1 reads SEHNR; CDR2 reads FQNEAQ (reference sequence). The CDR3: CASSLNPGQGGETQYF. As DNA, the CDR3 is TGTGCCAGCAGCTTAAACCCGGGACAGGGAGGAGAGACCCAGTACTTC.